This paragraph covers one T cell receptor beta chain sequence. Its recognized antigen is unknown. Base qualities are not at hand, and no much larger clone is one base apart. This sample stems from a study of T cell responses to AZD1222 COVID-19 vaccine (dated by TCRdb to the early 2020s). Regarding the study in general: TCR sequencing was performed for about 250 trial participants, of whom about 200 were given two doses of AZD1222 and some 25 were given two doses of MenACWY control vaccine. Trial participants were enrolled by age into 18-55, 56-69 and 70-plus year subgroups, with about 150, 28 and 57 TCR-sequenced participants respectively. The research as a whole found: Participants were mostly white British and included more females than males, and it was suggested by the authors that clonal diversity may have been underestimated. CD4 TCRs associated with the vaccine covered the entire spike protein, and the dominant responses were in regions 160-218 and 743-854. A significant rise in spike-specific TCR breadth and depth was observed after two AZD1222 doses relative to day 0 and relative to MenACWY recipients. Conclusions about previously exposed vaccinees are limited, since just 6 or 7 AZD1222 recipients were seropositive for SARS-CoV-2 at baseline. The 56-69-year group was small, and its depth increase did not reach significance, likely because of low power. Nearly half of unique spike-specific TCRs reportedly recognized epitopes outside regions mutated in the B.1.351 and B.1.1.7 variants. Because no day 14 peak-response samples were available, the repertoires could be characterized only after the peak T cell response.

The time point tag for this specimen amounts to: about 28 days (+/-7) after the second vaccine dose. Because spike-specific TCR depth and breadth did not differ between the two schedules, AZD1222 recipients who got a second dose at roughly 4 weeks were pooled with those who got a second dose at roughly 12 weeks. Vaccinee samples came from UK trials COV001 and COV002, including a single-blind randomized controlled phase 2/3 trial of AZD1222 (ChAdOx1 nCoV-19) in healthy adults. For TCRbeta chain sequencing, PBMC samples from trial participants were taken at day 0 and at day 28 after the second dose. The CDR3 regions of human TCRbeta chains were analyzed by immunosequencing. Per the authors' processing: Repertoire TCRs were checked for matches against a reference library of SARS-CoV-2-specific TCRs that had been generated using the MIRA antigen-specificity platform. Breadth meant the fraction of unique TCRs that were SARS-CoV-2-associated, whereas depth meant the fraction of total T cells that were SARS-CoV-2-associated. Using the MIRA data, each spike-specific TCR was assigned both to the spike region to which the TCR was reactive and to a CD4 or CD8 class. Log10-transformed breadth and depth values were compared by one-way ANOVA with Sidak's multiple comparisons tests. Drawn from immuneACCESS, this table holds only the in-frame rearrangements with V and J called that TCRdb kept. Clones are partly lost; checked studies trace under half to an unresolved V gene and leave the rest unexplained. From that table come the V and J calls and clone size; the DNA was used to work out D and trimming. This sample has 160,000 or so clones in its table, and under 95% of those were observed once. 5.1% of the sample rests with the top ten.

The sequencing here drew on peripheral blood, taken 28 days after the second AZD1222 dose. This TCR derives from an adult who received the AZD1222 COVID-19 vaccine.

The CDR3 sequence is CASSRQGGDEAFF. The DNA sequence reads TGTGCCAGCAGTAGACAGGGGGGTGATGAAGCTTTCTTT. The chain uses TRBV7-3 and TRBJ1-1, with 9 bases aligning to TRBD1. CDR1 is given as SGHTA and CDR2 as FQGTGA, both from the germline V gene. The CDR3 runs 13 residues from the cysteine to the phenylalanine. Only the CDR3 portion is preserved as DNA: 39 bases, with reading frame beginning at the first base. For this chain, trimming is 6 bases at the V end and 7 bases at the J end, and the number of junction bases without a gene match is 6. Here the CDR3 is joined to the reference TRBV7-3 and TRBJ1-1 genes, and the full variable domain is: GAGVSQTPSNKVTEKGKYVELRCDPISGHTALYWYRQSLGQGPEFLIYFQGTGAADDSGLPNDRFFAVRPEGSVSTLKIQRTERGDSAVYLCASSRQGGDEAFFGQGTRLTVV.